Sequencing of this TCR beta chain was carried out in a study of T cell repertoires in cytomegalovirus infection. Findings of the study overall: In two of eight donors, the top clonotype was HLA-C-restricted CMV-specific.

The CDR3 covers 15 residues. V was cut by 5 bases and J by 1 base, with 11 bases left in between. The germline gives CDR1 SEHNR, CDR2 FQNEAQ (reference sequence). In its sample, this clonotype was seen a few times. Its antigen remains unknown. TCRdb reanalysed the reads using MiXCR and keeps one entry per CDR3 protein. Of 400,000 or so distinct CDR3 sequences listed, 30% to 40% are singletons. The clonotype originates from a human donor in good health (CMV status not recorded). Some clones in this sample may be carry-over from other donors' samples. Material: PBMCs. This chain joins TRBV7-9 and TRBJ2-2; possible D gene TRBD2, 6 bases. The CDR3 DNA follows: TGTGCCAGCAGCCAGTGGCGGGGGAACACCGGGGAGCTGTTTTTT. It codes for CASSQWRGNTGELFF.